This section outlines one T cell receptor (beta chain) sequence together with its context. Some clones are missing from TCRdb's copy, which holds only in-frame ones; the method was immunoSEQ multiplex PCR. The sample includes 50,000 to 70,000 clones, about 89% seen only once; the top ten take approximately 0.41%. With 4 bases removed from V and 3 bases from J, the gap between germline ends came to 17 bases. The length of the CDR3 is 16 residues. Germline CDR1 and CDR2: SGHNT and YYREEE (reference sequence). The data originate from a study of OX40 agonist ivuxolimab in advanced cancers. This chain connects TRBV5-4 to TRBJ2-1; D possibly matches TRBD1 or TRBD2 (6 bases each). This material consisted of CD4+ or CD8+ T cells sorted from blood, taken in a trial of the OX40 agonist ivuxolimab. The clonotype comes from an adult with an advanced solid tumor such as melanoma, head and neck, liver or kidney cancer. As DNA, the CDR3 is TGTGCCAGCAGCCCTGGGGGGCGGGGATTCTACAATGAGCAGTTCTTC. It yields the protein CASSPGGRGFYNEQFF.